The source of this T cell receptor beta chain is a study of metastatic and nonmetastatic thyroid tumors. On the study more broadly: Repertoires from blood and tumor or nodule tissue of malignant and benign thyroid patients were compared.

There were no patients who had received any treatment before thyroid surgery. Germline V gives CDR1 SNHLY, CDR2 FYNNEI. The CDR3 runs to 14 residues. The ends were cut back, 5 bases at V and 4 bases at J, with 11 bases in the middle. This clone was picked up a small number of times. This same CDR3 is encoded by further DNA sequences in the sample. Authors' methods: The distant-metastasis classifier for papillary thyroid cancer was built from CDR3 differences across clinicopathological groups. TCRdb re-analyzed the PCR reads using MiXCR. TCRdb assigned the V and J calls; the authors' analysis was not used. The sample contains about 38,000 clones, about 25% of which appear only once.

The sample consisted of blood. This receptor was taken from a female donor with papillary thyroid cancer or a benign thyroid nodule (not recorded which). Some clones in this sample may be carry-over from other donors' samples. The rearrangement links TRBV2 to TRBJ1-4, with D uncertain. The CDR3 DNA reads as TGTGCCAGCAGTTCCGGTACAGATAATGAAAAACTGTTTTTT. Encoded protein: CASSSGTDNEKLFF.